This T cell receptor beta chain comes out of a study of T-cell memory formation after mild COVID-19. Germline-derived CDR1 and CDR2 are KGHSH and LQKENI. The V end was cut by 0 bases, the J end by 1 base, with 7 bases between. The length of the CDR3 is 15 residues. TCRdb used MiXCR to reprocess the 5' RACE reads, holding one entry per CDR3 protein. The table records fewer than 250,000 distinct CDR3 sequences, 8% to 11% of them present only once. V is TRBV18 and J is TRBJ1-3; D gene uncertain. The TCR was taken from a young man who had mild COVID-19 (a few samples of this study predate the infection). Cell type and time point are not known. The sample taken for sequencing was PBMCs or a T cell subset sorted from them (not recorded which). CDR3 coding DNA: TGTGCCAGCTCACCACCGCCGGGTTCTGGAAACACCATATATTTT. Its translation is CASSPPPGSGNTIYF.